These 27 T cell receptor beta chains came from one sample sequenced in a study of blood T cell repertoires in COVID-19. Here immunoSEQ multiplex PCR was the method, and the copy in TCRdb shows in-frame clones only, minus some. The sample lists 130,000 to 150,000 clones, around 81% occurring once. Sequencing used peripheral blood. The receptors come from a human donor with acute or convalescent COVID-19. The donor label of this sample is uncertain.

The chain has TRBV19 and TRBJ1-5; D gene unclear. V was trimmed by 5 bases and J by 3 bases, leaving 17 bases between them. The germline V gene has CDR1 LNHDA and CDR2 SQIVND (reference sequence). The CDR3 totals 16 residues. DNA for the CDR3: TGTGCCAGTAGTGGTCGGTGGCAGGCTAACAATCAGCCCCAGCATTTT. Its protein product is CASSGRWQANNQPQHF.

The chain has TRBV27 and TRBJ1-1; D unresolved. The CDR3 loop spans 13 amino acids. In germline, CDR1 is MNHEY, CDR2 SMNVEV (reference sequence). V lost 5 bases and J 8 bases, leaving 15 bases between the germline ends. CDR3: CASSDGLRREAFF. DNA of the CDR3: TGTGCCAGCAGTGACGGGTTGCGAAGGGAAGCTTTCTTT.

The V call is TRBV7-3, the J call TRBJ2-6; D perhaps matches TRBD2 (6 bases). Per the germline V gene, CDR1 is SGHTA and CDR2 is FQGTGA. Trimming left V 5 bases short and J 3 bases short, with 11 bases between. This CDR3 contains 15 residues. The CDR3 bases are TGTGCCAGCAGCCAGACTAGTAATGGGGCCAACGTCCTGACTTTC. This encodes CASSQTSNGANVLTF.

The CDR3 nucleotides read TGCGCCAGCAGCCAATGGGCAGGGGGGAACATTCAGTACTTC. Translating gives CASSQWAGGNIQYF. This chain joins TRBV4-1 and TRBJ2-4; D is perhaps TRBD1 (7 bases). Germline loops: CDR1 MGHRA, CDR2 YSYEKL. The CDR3 contains 14 residues. V was clipped by 2 bases and J by 7 bases, with 12 bases between them.

The chain joins TRBV6-5 to TRBJ1-1; D possibly corresponds to TRBD1 (6 bases). This CDR3 has 12 residues. Per germline, CDR1 MNHEY and CDR2 SVGAGI. Trimming left V 7 bases short and J 7 bases short, with 13 bases between. The CDR3 sequence is CASTGGQSEAFF. The CDR3 nucleotides are TGTGCCAGCACCGGGGGGCAGAGTGAAGCTTTCTTT.

As for this clone: The junction departs from germline at one end; a sequencing error may be responsible. This chain joins TRBV2 and TRBJ1-5, with D possibly TRBD1 on 5 matching bases. The CDR3 length is 14 residues. Germline CDR1 is SNHLY and CDR2 is FYNNEI. CDR3 residues: CAARVGGLNQPQHF. The CDR3 DNA sequence: TGCGCTGCCAGGGTGGGAGGACTGAATCAGCCCCAGCATTTT.

This clone was recorded once. The chain employs TRBV7-3 and TRBJ2-1; possibly TRBD2 for D (5 bases). The ends were cut back, 5 bases at V and 3 bases at J, with 11 bases in the middle. Germline V gives CDR1 SGHTA, CDR2 FQGTGA. This CDR3 is 14 amino acids long. DNA of the CDR3: TGTGCCAGCAGCCCGGCCGACTACTACAATGAGCAGTTCTTC. Translation: CASSPADYYNEQFF.

This CDR3 is CASPGGRDQPQHF. In nucleotides, the CDR3 is TGTGCCAGCCCGGGAGGGAGGGATCAGCCCCAGCATTTT. The rearrangement links TRBV5-4 to TRBJ1-5, with D uncertain. Germline CDR1 reads SGHNT; CDR2 reads YYREEE (reference sequence). With 7 bases removed from V and 5 bases from J, the gap between germline ends came to 13 bases. The CDR3 consists of 13 residues.

The V call is TRBV5-4, the J call TRBJ1-1, with D maybe TRBD1 (5 bases). Trimming took off 0 bases at V and 0 bases at J, with 15 bases between the two ends. Germline V gene data show CDR1 as SGHNT and CDR2 as YYREEE (reference sequence). CDR3 length equals 17 residues. The CDR3 spells CASSLDSQGAMNTEAFF. In DNA, the CDR3 is TGTGCCAGCAGCTTGGACTCACAAGGGGCTATGAACACTGAAGCTTTCTTT.

The J gene is TRBJ1-2, the V gene TRBV2; D unclear. The germline V and J ends were trimmed by 0 bases and 8 bases, with 16 bases remaining between them. In germline, CDR1 is SNHLY, CDR2 FYNNEI. CDR3 length: 15 amino acids. The CDR3 protein is CASSEAPTTPGGYTF. CDR3 nucleotide sequence: TGTGCCAGCAGTGAAGCGCCTACGACGCCGGGGGGCTACACCTTC.

The chain couples TRBV5-4 to TRBJ2-2, with a weak D call TRBD2 (5 bases). Germline V gene lookup returns CDR1 SGHNT and CDR2 YYREEE (reference sequence). V was clipped by 4 bases and J by 1 base, with 11 bases between them. The CDR3 extends over 15 amino acids. CDR3 sequence reads: CASSPSLGNTGELFF. CDR3 DNA: TGTGCCAGCAGCCCTAGCTTGGGGAACACCGGGGAGCTGTTTTTT.

The V gene is TRBV4-1, the J gene TRBJ1-2; TRBD1 might be the D (5 bases). The CDR3 runs to 14 residues. CDR1 MGHRA and CDR2 YSYEKL come from the germline V gene. V was cut by 4 bases and J by 7 bases, with 16 bases left in between. CDR3 DNA: TGCGCCAGCAGCCTTCAGACAGTCCCTACTGGCTACACCTTC. Protein product: CASSLQTVPTGYTF.

The V gene is TRBV20-1, the J gene TRBJ2-4; 7 nucleotides agree with TRBD1. Germline V lookup: CDR1 DFQATT, CDR2 SNEGSKA (reference sequence). V lost 6 bases and J lost 8; bases outside the gene matches: 4. There are 11 residues in the CDR3. In DNA, the CDR3 is TGCAGTGCGCAACAGGGGTACATTCAGTACTTC. Translating it yields CSAQQGYIQYF.

The chain couples TRBV6-5 to TRBJ2-5; D ambiguous. The CDR3 has 14 residues. Germline CDR1 reads MNHEY; CDR2 reads SVGAGI. V lost 8 bases to trimming and J lost 2 bases, with 15 bases between them. The CDR3 sequence: CASFSGSIQETQYF. Here the CDR3 DNA reads TGTGCCAGCTTTTCCGGGTCCATTCAAGAGACCCAGTACTTC.

The chain carries TRBV10-3 and TRBJ1-6, with 7 bases lining up with TRBD1. Germline loops: CDR1 ENHRY, CDR2 SYGVKD. This CDR3 is built from 13 residues. V lost 7 bases, J lost 7 bases, and 4 bases stayed unmatched. CDR3 region: CAIKGTENSPLHF. CDR3 DNA: TGTGCCATCAAGGGGACAGAGAATTCACCCCTCCACTTT.

The rearrangement uses TRBV18 and TRBJ1-1, with a tentative D call TRBD1 (6 bases). Germline CDR1 reads KGHSH; CDR2 reads LQKENI. V dropped 6 bases and J dropped 3 bases, with 14 bases sitting between them. The CDR3 is 14 residues long. The CDR3 reads CASSPDRPHTEAFF. CDR3 sequence (DNA): TGTGCCAGCTCTCCCGACAGGCCTCACACTGAAGCTTTCTTT.

This chain uses TRBV2 with TRBJ1-1; a possible D gene is TRBD1 (5 bases). CDR1 is SNHLY and CDR2 is FYNNEI in the germline V gene. The CDR3 is 11 amino acids. V was cut by 2 bases and J by 12 bases, with 10 bases left in between. CDR3 DNA: TGTGCCAGCAGTGAATTTTGGGGCTCTTTCTTT. As protein: CASSEFWGSFF.

The chain combines TRBV18 with TRBJ1-2, with a tentative D call TRBD1 (6 bases). The CDR3 length is 14 residues. Germline assignment: CDR1 KGHSH and CDR2 LQKENI. V shed 3 bases and J shed 2 bases, with 10 bases lying between them. The chain's CDR3 is CASSPEGGNYGYTF. The DNA of the CDR3 is TGTGCCAGCTCACCGGAAGGGGGAAACTATGGCTACACCTTC.

The chain recombines TRBV6-6 with TRBJ1-2; D gene ambiguous. V was clipped by 5 bases and J by 2 bases, with 6 bases between them. The CDR3 totals 12 residues. Germline V gene sequence: CDR1 MNHNY, CDR2 SVGAGI (reference sequence). Here the CDR3 reads CASSPKNYGYTF. In DNA form, the CDR3 reads TGTGCCAGCAGTCCTAAGAACTATGGCTACACCTTC.

The V call is TRBV2, the J call TRBJ1-1; 7 nucleotides line up with TRBD1. CDR1 is SNHLY and CDR2 is FYNNEI in the germline V gene. There are 14 residues in the CDR3. The V gene end was trimmed by 10 bases and the J gene end by 3 bases; junction bases not matched to a gene: 11. CDR3 in amino acids: CATGPPGQDTEAFF. DNA of the CDR3: TGTGCCACTGGACCTCCCGGACAGGACACTGAAGCTTTCTTT.

V usage is TRBV14 and J usage is TRBJ1-4; 7 positions match TRBD1. J lost 8 bases, V lost 4 bases, and 16 bases had no gene match. The CDR3 sequence is 17 residues long. Germline V gene sequence: CDR1 SGHDN, CDR2 FVKESK. DNA of the CDR3: TGTGCCAGCAGCCCCACCTCCGGGACAGCCTATCCAGAAAAACTGTTTTTT. The encoded protein is CASSPTSGTAYPEKLFF.

This CDR3 reads CASSVTGGSEAFF. DNA of the CDR3: TGTGCCAGCAGCGTCACGGGGGGATCTGAAGCTTTCTTT. This chain links TRBV9 with TRBJ1-1; TRBD1 is a possible D gene (5 bases). CDR1 is SGDLS and CDR2 is YYNGEE in the germline V gene. The CDR3 sequence is 13 residues long. Trimming took 2 bases from V and 6 from J, leaving 11 bases between them.

V gene TRBV24-1 combines with J gene TRBJ2-3; 8 bases are shared with TRBD1. V was pared by 2 bases and J by 1 base, with 4 bases of the junction left unmatched. Germline-derived CDR1 and CDR2 are KGHDR and SFDVKD. This CDR3 region has 16 residues. The CDR3: CATSDSGQGRTDTQYF. DNA for the CDR3: TGTGCCACCAGTGATTCCGGACAGGGACGCACAGATACGCAGTATTTT.

The CDR3 DNA is TGTGCCAGCAGCTCAGGGGAGGGAGGAAACACCATATATTTT. Its translation: CASSSGEGGNTIYF. The J gene is TRBJ1-3, the V gene TRBV7-6, with TRBD1 as a possible D gene (6 bases). The CDR3 consists of 14 residues. Germline CDR1 and CDR2: SGHVS and FNYEAQ. With 4 bases removed from V and 4 bases from J, the gap between germline ends came to 11 bases.

This chain joins TRBV24-1 and TRBJ2-3; 9 bases fit TRBD2. This CDR3 is 16 amino acids long. V lost 4 bases, J lost 4 bases, and 8 bases stayed unmatched. The germline gives CDR1 KGHDR, CDR2 SFDVKD. The CDR3 spells CATSDSARGGADTQYF. The CDR3 DNA sequence: TGTGCCACCAGTGACTCCGCGCGGGGGGGCGCAGATACGCAGTATTTT.

This chain uses TRBV9 with TRBJ1-3; D unclear. CDR3 length: 15 residues. With 3 bases removed from V and 0 bases from J, the gap between germline ends came to 10 bases. CDR1 is SGDLS and CDR2 is YYNGEE in the germline V gene. In DNA, the CDR3 is TGTGCCAGCAGCGCCCAGTTTCCCTCTGGAAACACCATATATTTT. Translation: CASSAQFPSGNTIYF.

The rearrangement joins TRBV6-6 to TRBJ2-3; 7 nucleotides match TRBD2. The junction had 3 bases not matched to a gene; V was cut back by 5 bases and J by 1 base. CDR1 and CDR2 from the germline V gene are MNHNY and SVGAGI (reference sequence). This CDR3 contains 14 residues. The CDR3 protein is CASSPLAGTDTQYF. The DNA for the CDR3 is TGTGCCAGCAGTCCCCTAGCGGGCACAGATACGCAGTATTTT.